Given below is one TCR beta chain in context. What it binds is not known. These data belong to a study of post-analysis software for immune sequencing data. Study results and caveats: Multiple sclerosis patients had significantly lower normalized Chao1 diversity than controls. Samples from one preparation batch, clustered by F measure, grouped strongly together. Five TRBV segments, TRBV5-6, TRBV5-1 and TRBV20-1 among them, were found more frequent in patients than controls.

Built from TCR beta cDNA, the libraries had unique molecular identifiers in them. TCRdb analysed the PCR reads with MiXCR anew, one entry per CDR3 protein. The repertoire has 550,000 to 700,000 distinct CDR3 sequences, roughly 46% of them found once; the top ten carry around 1.7%. CDR3 length: 15 residues. The germline CDR1 and CDR2 sequences are SEHNR and FQNEAQ (reference sequence). Trimming shortened V by 2 bases and J by 2 bases, and 12 bases separated the two germline ends. Specimen: blood. This sequence joins TRBV7-9 and TRBJ1-2; D possibly corresponds to TRBD1 (6 bases). This receptor was obtained from a girl aged 10 to 17 with multiple sclerosis. CDR3 sequence reads: CASSLPTGINYGYTF. CDR3 sequence (DNA): TGTGCCAGCAGCTTACCTACAGGGATCAACTATGGCTACACCTTC.